These 16 T cell receptor beta chains were all obtained from the same sample, sequenced in a study of cytomegalovirus exposure and HLA in healthy donors (dated by TCRdb to 2016 to 2017). Receptor amplification or capture employed the immunoSEQ multiplex PCR assay. For the multiplex PCR, a mixture combining 60 forward primers for TCR Vbeta segments and 13 reverse primers for TCR Jbeta segments was used. TCRdb retrieved this table from immuneACCESS and kept in-frame rearrangements only. Not all clones are present; in checked studies, unresolved V genes account for under half, and no reason is known for the remainder. The sample includes 110,000 to 150,000 clones, with roughly 80% observed a single time. Around 3.2% of the sample is in the top ten clones. Sequenced input: PBMCs. The receptors were gathered from a female donor in good health and CMV-seronegative.

On this clone: Compared with germline, one end of the junction differs, possibly owing to a read error. The genes are TRBV2 and TRBJ2-1, with 11 positions matching TRBD2. Per germline, CDR1 SNHLY and CDR2 FYNNEI. CDR3 size: 15 residues. This CDR3 reads CASGDSGGVYNEQFF. The CDR3, as DNA: TGTGCCAGCGGTGATAGCGGGGGGGTTTACAATGAGCAGTTCTTC.

This sequence joins TRBV6-1 and TRBJ1-4; a weak D match, TRBD1 (5 bases). Per the germline V gene, CDR1 is MNHNS and CDR2 is SASEGT. V lost 4 bases and J 5 bases, leaving 17 bases between the germline ends. The CDR3 consists of 16 residues. The CDR3 DNA follows: TGTGCCAGCAGTGCAGAACAGGACGGAGCGAATGAAAAACTGTTTTTT. Translation: CASSAEQDGANEKLFF.

This clone was detected only a few times. The chain couples TRBV7-3 to TRBJ2-6; D may be TRBD1 (6 bases). Germline V gene sequence: CDR1 SGHTA, CDR2 FQGTGA. The CDR3 covers 18 residues. V was clipped by 5 bases and J by 1 base, with 18 bases between them. Here the CDR3 DNA reads TGTGCCAGCAGCCCTAAATGGGGGCTGCTATCTGGGGCCAACGTCCTGACTTTC. The encoded protein is CASSPKWGLLSGANVLTF. The full variable domain, in which reference TRBV7-3 and TRBJ2-6 provide the parts outside the CDR3, is GAGVSQTPSNKVTEKGKYVELRCDPISGHTALYWYRQSLGQGPEFLIYFQGTGAADDSGLPNDRFFAVRPEGSVSTLKIQRTERGDSAVYLCASSPKWGLLSGANVLTFGAGSRLTVL.

The genes are TRBV28 and TRBJ2-3, with 12 bases that match TRBD2. CDR3 length: 17 amino acids. With V trimmed by 5 bases and J by 3 bases, 9 bases remained unmatched. Germline CDR1 reads MDHEN; CDR2 reads SYDVKM. Here the CDR3 reads CASSVRGLAGGTDTQYF. CDR3 DNA: TGTGCCAGCAGTGTGAGGGGACTAGCGGGTGGGACAGATACGCAGTATTTT. Drawing the rest from reference TRBV28 and TRBJ2-3, the complete variable domain is DVKVTQSSRYLVKRTGEKVFLECVQDMDHENMFWYRQDPGLGLRLIYFSYDVKMKEKGDIPEGYSVSREKKERFSLILESASTNQTSMYLCASSVRGLAGGTDTQYFGPGTRLTVL.

The chain is built from TRBV30 and TRBJ2-1; 12 positions match TRBD2. The CDR3 sequence is 15 residues long. The V gene end was trimmed by 2 bases and the J gene end by 4 bases; junction bases not matched to a gene: 3. Looked up from germline, CDR1 is GTSNPN and CDR2 is SVGIG (reference sequence). CDR3 sequence reads: CAWSRTSGAYNEQFF. The CDR3 nucleotides read TGTGCCTGGAGTAGGACTAGCGGGGCTTACAATGAGCAGTTCTTC.

The chain carries TRBV29-1 and TRBJ2-2; 10 bases are a match to TRBD1. The CDR3 extends over 13 amino acids. Looked up from germline, CDR1 is SQVTM and CDR2 is ANQGSEA. The J segment lost 7 bases and the V segment lost 4 bases, leaving 3 bases of the junction unmatched. DNA for the CDR3: TGCAGCGTTGGACAGGGGGCGGGCGGGGAGCTGTTTTTT. It codes for CSVGQGAGGELFF.

This rearrangement joins TRBV29-1 to TRBJ2-6, with a tentative D call TRBD1 (6 bases). The CDR3 covers 14 residues. Germline loops: CDR1 SQVTM, CDR2 ANQGSEA. The V and J ends lost 6 bases and 2 bases respectively, with 11 bases between them. The CDR3, as DNA: TGCAGCGTCGAAACAGGGACTGGGGCCAACGTCCTGACTTTC. The encoded protein is CSVETGTGANVLTF. Full variable domain (rest looked up from reference TRBV29-1 and TRBJ2-6): SAVISQKPSRDICQRGTSLTIQCQVDSQVTMMFWYRQQPGQSLTLIATANQGSEATYESGFVIDKFPISRPNLTFSTLTVSNMSPEDSSIYLCSVETGTGANVLTFGAGSRLTVL.

V gene TRBV6-4 combines with J gene TRBJ1-1, with 7 bases aligning to TRBD1. This CDR3 spans 13 amino acids. The germline V gene encodes CDR1 MRHNA and CDR2 SNTAGT. The V and J ends lost 3 bases and 4 bases, in that order; junction bases with no gene match: 2. The chain's CDR3 is CASSETGLTEAFF. In DNA form, the CDR3 reads TGTGCCAGCAGTGAGACAGGGCTCACTGAAGCTTTCTTT.

V usage is TRBV9 and J usage is TRBJ2-1; 7 positions match TRBD1. The germline CDR1 and CDR2 sequences are SGDLS and YYNGEE. V lost 3 bases, J lost 8 bases, and 5 bases stayed unmatched. CDR3 length equals 13 residues. The CDR3 loop is CASSATGVDEQFF. The CDR3 DNA sequence: TGTGCCAGCAGCGCCACAGGGGTCGATGAGCAGTTCTTC. The full variable domain, with the rest looked up from reference TRBV9 and TRBJ2-1, is DSGVTQTPKHLITATGQRVTLRCSPRSGDLSVYWYQQSLDQGLQFLIQYYNGEERAKGNILERFSAQQFPDLHSELNLSSLELGDSALYFCASSATGVDEQFFGPGTRLTVL.

The chain carries TRBV29-1 and TRBJ1-2; D gene ambiguous. The CDR3 extends over 13 amino acids. The germline V gene encodes CDR1 SQVTM and CDR2 ANQGSEA. V dropped 0 bases and J dropped 12 bases, with 17 bases sitting between them. The CDR3 nucleotides read TGCAGCGTTGAAGACCCTGGGAGTATCCATAACACCTTC. Protein product: CSVEDPGSIHNTF.

J is TRBJ2-7 and V is TRBV6-5; maybe TRBD2 (6 bases). The CDR3 totals 15 residues. In germline, CDR1 is MNHEY, CDR2 SVGAGI. The ends were cut back, 0 bases at V and 0 bases at J, with 9 bases in the middle. In DNA, the CDR3 is TGTGCCAGCAGTTACTCCCGGGGGAACTCCTACGAGCAGTACTTC. It codes for CASSYSRGNSYEQYF.

The rearrangement links TRBV7-9 to TRBJ2-1; 9 positions match TRBD1. The CDR3 is 15 amino acids. The V segment lost 4 bases and the J segment 6 bases; nucleotides outside the gene matches: 7. Germline CDR1 SEHNR, CDR2 FQNEAQ (reference sequence). The CDR3 DNA sequence: TGTGCCAGCAGCTGGACCGGGACAGGGTCCAATGAGCAGTTCTTC. This codes for CASSWTGTGSNEQFF.

The chain carries TRBV6-5 and TRBJ2-3; 9 positions agree with TRBD1. Trimming removed 2 bases from V and 4 bases from J; junction bases left unmatched: 4. Germline lookup yields CDR1 MNHEY and CDR2 SVGAGI. The length of the CDR3 is 15 residues. The CDR3 is CASSYGTGNADTQYF. The CDR3 DNA is TGTGCCAGCAGTTACGGGACAGGGAACGCAGATACGCAGTATTTT.

A few counts support this clone. V is TRBV30 and J is TRBJ1-5; 10 bases agree with TRBD1. Germline assignment: CDR1 GTSNPN and CDR2 SVGIG (reference sequence). CDR3 length: 15 residues. With V trimmed by 2 bases and J by 3 bases, 4 bases remained unmatched. The CDR3 DNA reads as TGTGCCTGGAGTCCGGGACAGGGGAACAATCAGCCCCAGCATTTT. Its translation is CAWSPGQGNNQPQHF. The variable domain in full, completed from reference TRBV30 and TRBJ1-5, reads SQTIHQWPATLVQPVGSPLSLECTVEGTSNPNLYWYRQAAGRGLQLLFYSVGIGQISSEVPQNLSASRPQDRQFILSSKKLLLSDSGFYLCAWSPGQGNNQPQHFGDGTRLSIL.

V usage is TRBV27 and J usage is TRBJ2-1; 8 positions match TRBD2. The CDR3 is 14 amino acids. Germline loops: CDR1 MNHEY, CDR2 SMNVEV (reference sequence). V gave up 4 bases and J gave up 4 bases; unmatched junction bases: 3. The CDR3 sequence: CASSWTSPYNEQFF. The CDR3 nucleotides read TGTGCCAGCAGTTGGACTAGCCCATACAATGAGCAGTTCTTC.

DNA of the CDR3: TGTGCCAGTGGAGCGACAGGGCCGGGGACTGAAGCTTTCTTT. Encoded protein: CASGATGPGTEAFF. The rearrangement links TRBV19 to TRBJ1-1, with TRBD1 identical over 7 bases. The germline gives CDR1 LNHDA, CDR2 SQIVND (reference sequence). With 8 bases clipped from V and 5 bases from J, the junction kept 11 bases outside the gene matches. There are 14 residues in the CDR3.